Below are 28 T cell receptor beta chains sequenced from a single sample in a study of blood T cell repertoires in COVID-19. Data came from immunoSEQ multiplex PCR; TCRdb stores just in-frame clones and leaves some out. This sample has about 310,000 clones; 87% occur once, and the top ten carry around 9.3%. The material sequenced was PBMCs or T cells enriched from blood (not recorded which). These receptors originate from a woman under 30 who had recovered from COVID-19.

J is TRBJ2-3 and V is TRBV27; 8 bases map to TRBD1. Germline V lookup: CDR1 MNHEY, CDR2 SMNVEV (reference sequence). V lost 1 base and J lost 5; bases outside the gene matches: 5. The CDR3 loop spans 15 amino acids. This chain's CDR3 is CASSLWTGLRDTQYF. The CDR3 nucleotides are TGTGCCAGCAGTTTATGGACAGGGCTAAGAGATACGCAGTATTTT.

This rearrangement joins TRBV5-5 to TRBJ1-6; no clear D. The CDR3 spans 14 residues. V dropped 2 bases and J dropped 8 bases, with 11 bases sitting between them. Germline V gene sequence: CDR1 SGHKS, CDR2 YYEKEE (reference sequence). The CDR3 protein is CASSFLGRHSPLHF. In DNA, the CDR3 is TGTGCCAGCAGCTTTCTGGGGAGGCATTCACCCCTCCACTTT.

There are a few counts of this clone. V usage is TRBV2 and J usage is TRBJ1-2; D call uncertain. Germline values: CDR1 SNHLY, CDR2 FYNNEI. Trimming stripped 4 bases from V and 0 bases from J, with 12 bases between. This CDR3 spans 15 amino acids. Written as DNA, the CDR3 is TGTGCCAGCAGTGGCCACCGCGGGGCTAACTATGGCTACACCTTC. Protein product: CASSGHRGANYGYTF.

This clone was seen once. The V gene is TRBV6-2 or TRBV6-3, the J gene TRBJ1-1, with 7 bases that match TRBD1. Germline V gene data show CDR1 as MNHEY and CDR2 as SVGEGT. This CDR3 region has 14 residues. V shed 2 bases and J 4 bases; nucleotides not matched to a gene: 4. The CDR3 here is CASSYAGGSTEAFF. In nucleotides, the CDR3 is TGTGCCAGCAGTTACGCAGGGGGGAGCACTGAAGCTTTCTTT.

The CDR3 nucleotides read TGTGCCAGCAGCCAGCTGGCGCCGGGACAGACCCCCCGTGCCCTATATGGCTACACCTTC. Translated, it gives CASSQLAPGQTPRALYGYTF. V usage is TRBV4-2 and J usage is TRBJ1-2; 7 nucleotides line up with TRBD1. CDR3 length equals 20 residues. Per germline, CDR1 LGHNA and CDR2 YNFKEQ. The trim removed 3 bases at V and 5 bases at J, leaving 24 bases unmatched.

The rearrangement uses TRBV2 and TRBJ1-2; 7 bases map to TRBD1. The germline gives CDR1 SNHLY, CDR2 FYNNEI. The CDR3 loop spans 13 amino acids. The ends lost 2 bases at V and 6 bases at J; junction bases unmatched: 3. The CDR3 DNA reads TGTGCCAGCAGTGAAACAGGGGTGGATGGCTACACCTTC. Amino acids: CASSETGVDGYTF.

This clone appeared a single time. The chain combines TRBV11-2 with TRBJ2-3, with 8 bases that match TRBD2. The CDR3 totals 15 residues. V lost 2 bases, J lost 3 bases, and 4 bases stayed unmatched. Germline CDR1 SGHAT, CDR2 FQNNGV. The chain's CDR3 is CASSLISGNTDTQYF. The CDR3 nucleotides read TGTGCCAGCAGCTTAATTAGCGGGAATACAGATACGCAGTATTTT. The full variable domain, with the rest looked up from reference TRBV11-2 and TRBJ2-3, is EAGVAQSPRYKIIEKRQSVAFWCNPISGHATLYWYQQILGQGPKLLIQFQNNGVVDDSQLPKDRFSAERLKGVDSTLKIQPAKLEDSAVYLCASSLISGNTDTQYFGPGTRLTVL.

The chain joins TRBV7-9 to TRBJ1-2; D uncertain. This CDR3 has 16 amino acids. Trimming removed 0 bases at V and 6 bases at J, with 17 bases between. Germline CDR1 reads SEHNR; CDR2 reads FQNEAQ (reference sequence). CDR3 protein: CASSLALPATYNGYTF. The CDR3 DNA reads as TGTGCCAGCAGCTTAGCGTTACCCGCAACGTACAATGGCTACACCTTC.

The chain uses TRBV19 and TRBJ2-1, with 9 bases aligning to TRBD2. The ends lost 7 bases at V and 9 bases at J; junction bases unmatched: 10. Per germline, CDR1 LNHDA and CDR2 SQIVND (reference sequence). The CDR3 covers 14 residues. DNA for the CDR3: TGTGCCAGTACTGCTAGCGGGGTCTATCGTGAGCAGTTCTTC. Translation: CASTASGVYREQFF.

Only one count was recorded for this clone. This chain uses TRBV5-1 with TRBJ2-5; tentatively, D is TRBD2 (5 bases). Germline V gives CDR1 SGHRS, CDR2 YFSETQ. The CDR3 runs 14 residues. Trimming took 4 bases from V and 3 from J, leaving 13 bases between them. The DNA for the CDR3 is TGCGCCAGCAGCGGAAGTCTCGGGAAAGAGACCCAGTACTTC. Protein product: CASSGSLGKETQYF.

The chain carries TRBV30 and TRBJ2-1; 10 bases agree with TRBD2. J gave up 4 bases and V 3 bases, and 6 bases lay outside the gene matches. The CDR3 has 15 amino acids. The germline V gene encodes CDR1 GTSNPN and CDR2 SVGIG (reference sequence). The CDR3 is CAWSASSGGYNEQFF. DNA of the CDR3: TGTGCCTGGAGCGCCTCTAGCGGGGGATACAATGAGCAGTTCTTC. The full variable domain, rest sourced from reference TRBV30 and TRBJ2-1, is SQTIHQWPATLVQPVGSPLSLECTVEGTSNPNLYWYRQAAGRGLQLLFYSVGIGQISSEVPQNLSASRPQDRQFILSSKKLLLSDSGFYLCAWSASSGGYNEQFFGPGTRLTVL.

This clone was seen once. The chain couples TRBV27 to TRBJ2-1; 11 bases fit TRBD1. The V gene end was trimmed by 5 bases and the J gene end by 6 bases; junction bases not matched to a gene: 12. CDR3 length: 17 residues. The germline V gene has CDR1 MNHEY and CDR2 SMNVEV (reference sequence). The CDR3 coding sequence is TGTGCCAGCAGTCGGGACAGGGGGATACTCGGGACCAATGAGCAGTTCTTC. The encoded protein is CASSRDRGILGTNEQFF.

This chain uses TRBV6-5 with TRBJ1-3; D gene ambiguous. CDR3 length equals 13 residues. The V gene lost 6 bases and the J gene lost 10 bases, with 16 bases spanning the gap. CDR1 and CDR2 (germline): MNHEY, SVGAGI. The CDR3: CASSLEVRRTIYF. The CDR3 DNA follows: TGTGCCAGCAGCCTCGAGGTTCGCCGGACCATATATTTT.

The V and J genes are TRBV4-3 and TRBJ2-7; 9 bases agree with TRBD2. There are 15 residues in the CDR3. Germline CDR1 and CDR2: LGHNA and YSLEER. Trimming took 4 bases from V and 1 from J; bases not matched to a gene: 5. CDR3 nucleotides: TGCGCCAGCAGCCCGGATGCGGGAGGGTCCTACGAGCAGTACTTC. Translating gives CASSPDAGGSYEQYF.

The chain recombines TRBV6-5 with TRBJ2-1; TRBD1 matches 8 bases. The J segment lost 4 bases and the V segment lost 0 bases, leaving 5 bases of the junction unmatched. Per germline, CDR1 MNHEY and CDR2 SVGAGI. The CDR3 has 16 amino acids. Written as DNA, the CDR3 is TGTGCCAGCAGTTACTCGACCAGGGGGCTTTACAATGAGCAGTTCTTC. It yields the protein CASSYSTRGLYNEQFF.

The genes are TRBV4-1 and TRBJ1-1, with no clear D. Germline V lookup: CDR1 MGHRA, CDR2 YSYEKL. The CDR3 length is 17 residues. V was trimmed by 4 bases and J by 0 bases, leaving 18 bases between them. The CDR3 DNA reads TGCGCCAGCAGCCCTGGAGGGTTGAAGGACCTGAACACTGAAGCTTTCTTT. Translated: CASSPGGLKDLNTEAFF.

The rearrangement links TRBV5-1 to TRBJ1-2; the D is unclear. The CDR3 loop spans 15 amino acids. Germline V gene sequence: CDR1 SGHRS, CDR2 YFSETQ. V was clipped by 0 bases and J by 2 bases, with 11 bases between them. In nucleotides, the CDR3 is TGCGCCAGCAGCTTGGAGCGGGGTGAGAACTATGGCTACACCTTC. This sequence encodes CASSLERGENYGYTF.

This clone was found a few times. The V and J genes are TRBV5-1 and TRBJ1-1; D uncertain. CDR3 size: 14 residues. Germline CDR1 is SGHRS and CDR2 is YFSETQ. Trimming took 1 base from V and 0 from J, leaving 7 bases between them. CDR3 sequence reads: CASSLLAVNTEAFF. The CDR3 DNA reads TGCGCCAGCAGCTTGTTGGCAGTGAACACTGAAGCTTTCTTT. Supplemented by reference TRBV5-1 and TRBJ1-1, the full variable domain reads KAGVTQTPRYLIKTRGQQVTLSCSPISGHRSVSWYQQTPGQGLQFLFEYFSETQRNKGNFPGRFSGRQFSNSRSEMNVSTLELGDSALYLCASSLLAVNTEAFFGQGTRLTVV.

The genes are TRBV5-6 and TRBJ1-2, with 8 bases matching TRBD1. The germline V gene encodes CDR1 SGHDT and CDR2 YYEEEE. J lost 4 bases, V lost 4 bases, and 3 bases had no gene match. This CDR3 contains 13 residues. The DNA for the CDR3 is TGTGCCAGCAGCACACAGGGGGGCTATGGCTACACCTTC. Protein product: CASSTQGGYGYTF. The whole variable domain, filled in from reference TRBV5-6 and TRBJ1-2, reads DAGVTQSPTHLIKTRGQQVTLRCSPKSGHDTVSWYQQALGQGPQFIFQYYEEEERQRGNFPDRFSGHQFPNYSSELNVNALLLGDSALYLCASSTQGGYGYTFGSGTRLTVV.

The chain is built from TRBV5-5 and TRBJ1-5, with D possibly matching TRBD1 (5 bases). This CDR3 is 14 amino acids long. Germline-derived CDR1 and CDR2 are SGHKS and YYEKEE (reference sequence). Trimming removed 4 bases at V and 4 bases at J, with 12 bases between. CDR3 sequence (DNA): TGTGCCAGCAGCCCCTCAGGGTGGAATCAGCCCCAGCATTTT. Translating gives CASSPSGWNQPQHF.

The rearrangement uses TRBV6-1 and TRBJ2-3, with 9 bases aligning to TRBD1. J lost 4 bases, V lost 2 bases, and 7 bases had no gene match. There are 16 residues in the CDR3. Germline CDR1 MNHNS, CDR2 SASEGT. The CDR3 spells CASSENRGRIADTQYF. CDR3 in DNA: TGTGCCAGCAGTGAAAACAGGGGGCGCATTGCAGATACGCAGTATTTT.

The rearrangement uses TRBV28 and TRBJ1-2; a weak D match, TRBD1 (6 bases). The CDR3 is 16 amino acids. Per germline, CDR1 MDHEN and CDR2 SYDVKM. V lost 5 bases and J 8 bases, leaving 24 bases between the germline ends. The CDR3 loop reads CASSLGGHSAFRGYTF. CDR3 DNA: TGTGCCAGCAGTCTTGGGGGACACAGCGCTTTCCGGGGCTACACCTTC.

The chain couples TRBV7-9 to TRBJ2-7; 8 positions agree with TRBD2. CDR3 length: 15 residues. The ends lost 0 bases at V and 5 bases at J; junction bases unmatched: 6. CDR1 and CDR2 from the germline V gene are SEHNR and FQNEAQ (reference sequence). The DNA for the CDR3 is TGTGCCAGCAGCTTAGCCGGGAGGGGGTTGCACGAGCAGTACTTC. Its protein product is CASSLAGRGLHEQYF.

The rearrangement joins TRBV18 to TRBJ1-2; D perhaps matches TRBD1 (6 bases). Germline V gene lookup returns CDR1 KGHSH and CDR2 LQKENI. CDR3 size: 14 residues. Trimming left V 3 bases short and J 4 bases short, with 12 bases between. The chain's CDR3 is CASSPQDSAYGYTF. In DNA form, the CDR3 reads TGTGCCAGCTCACCCCAGGACAGTGCCTATGGCTACACCTTC. The whole variable domain, filled in from reference TRBV18 and TRBJ1-2, reads NAGVMQNPRHLVRRRGQEARLRCSPMKGHSHVYWYRQLPEEGLKFMVYLQKENIIDESGMPKERFSAEFPKEGPSILRIQQVVRGDSAAYFCASSPQDSAYGYTFGSGTRLTVV.

The chain uses TRBV14 and TRBJ2-5; tentative D call: TRBD2 (5 bases). Looked up from germline, CDR1 is SGHDN and CDR2 is FVKESK. V was trimmed by 3 bases and J by 7 bases, leaving 18 bases between them. This CDR3 has 15 residues. The CDR3 bases are TGTGCCAGCAGCCAGATTCTGGGGAGCCCGGGGACCCAGTACTTC. It yields the protein CASSQILGSPGTQYF.

V gene TRBV7-3 combines with J gene TRBJ2-3; 10 bases line up with TRBD2. CDR3 size: 15 residues. V lost 3 bases and J lost 6; bases outside the gene matches: 6. CDR1 SGHTA and CDR2 FQGTGA come from the germline V gene. CDR3 region: CASSFKRGGMDTQYF. CDR3 DNA: TGTGCCAGCAGCTTCAAGCGGGGGGGCATGGATACGCAGTATTTT.

The CDR3 sequence is CASTLQGQGYGYTF. CDR3 DNA: TGTGCCAGTACCCTGCAGGGACAGGGCTATGGCTACACCTTC. V usage is TRBV19 and J usage is TRBJ1-2; TRBD1 agrees at 9 bases. The CDR3 runs to 14 residues. With V trimmed by 7 bases and J by 4 bases, 7 bases remained unmatched. In germline, CDR1 is LNHDA, CDR2 SQIVND (reference sequence).

This clone has a single count. This rearrangement joins TRBV19 to TRBJ1-2; the D is unclear. Trimming left V 5 bases short and J 3 bases short, with 13 bases between. This CDR3 has 14 amino acids. CDR1 and CDR2 (germline): LNHDA, SQIVND (reference sequence). The CDR3 here is CASSPIPRDYGYTF. The CDR3, as DNA: TGTGCCAGTAGTCCCATTCCCCGGGACTATGGCTACACCTTC.